The sample holds many counts of the clone carrying this T cell receptor beta chain. This sample stems from a study of human T cells and chemical hapten exposure. Time point given: pre-sensitization, week 0. Treatment defined: therapeutic diphenylcyclopropenone sensitization with weekly scalp DPC. This CDR3 spans 13 amino acids. With 5 bases removed from V and 6 bases from J, the gap between germline ends came to 15 bases. The germline CDR1 and CDR2 sequences are DFQATT and SNEGSKA (reference sequence). TCRdb re-called the RACE reads with MiXCR, one entry per CDR3 protein. Among over 300,000 distinct CDR3 sequences listed, less than 6.5% were seen once.

The sequencing here drew on whole blood, taken in connection with sensitization to the hapten diphenylcyclopropenone (DPC). This clonotype was sampled from a woman aged 50 to 65 with alopecia areata. Some clones in this sample may be carry-over from other donors' samples. The J gene is TRBJ2-3, the V gene TRBV20-1, with a weak D call TRBD1 (5 bases). The CDR3 region has the DNA TGCAGTGCTCGCCCGACAGCCAGGGATACGCAGTATTTT. Protein sequence: CSARPTARDTQYF.